Listed here is a single T cell receptor (beta chain). What it binds is not known. This record comes from a study of T cell responses to AZD1222 COVID-19 vaccine. Study results and caveats: The donors showed a predominance of white British ancestry and of females, with possible underestimation of clonal diversity. Repertoires were collected only later (after the peak T cell response had occurred).

Data came from immunoSEQ multiplex PCR; TCRdb stores just in-frame clones and leaves some out. The sample records about 140,000 clones, around nine tenths being singletons. Here the sequenced sample was peripheral blood, taken 28 days after the second AZD1222 dose. The sequence was collected from an adult who received the AZD1222 COVID-19 vaccine.

The CDR3 spells CASSSPRGWADTQYF. CDR3 sequence (DNA): TGTGCCAGCAGCTCCCCTAGAGGTTGGGCAGATACGCAGTATTTT. This chain joins TRBV11-1 and TRBJ2-3; unclear D gene. Looked up from germline, CDR1 is SGHAT and CDR2 is FQDESV (reference sequence). The CDR3 is made up of 15 amino acids. V dropped 4 bases and J dropped 4 bases, with 15 bases sitting between them.